The following is a T cell receptor (beta chain) sequence with its context. Using immunoSEQ multiplex PCR, the repertoire was profiled, and TCRdb retains in-frame clones only, with some absent. Of approximately 65,000 clones detected, roughly nine tenths appear once; the ten largest clones hold less than 5.5%. V lost 6 bases and J lost 0, with 14 bases in between. The CDR3 sequence is 15 residues long. Per germline, CDR1 SGHAT and CDR2 FQNNGV. The record originates from a study of blood T cell repertoires in COVID-19. Turning to the study itself: Acute-phase and convalescent COVID-19 samples originated in the United States, Italy and Spain. In each case, the material was cDNA or gDNA derived from T cells, B-cell-depleted T cells, or PBMCs.

The sequence was collected from a woman aged 50 to 65 with active COVID-19. Sequencing was carried out using peripheral blood. The V gene is TRBV11-2, the J gene TRBJ1-2; maybe TRBD1 (5 bases). In nucleotides, the CDR3 is TGTGCCAGCAGGACCTGGGGGGGGGCTAACTATGGCTACACCTTC. Translated: CASRTWGGANYGYTF.